Listed below are T cell receptor beta chains from one sample, sequenced in a study of Graves' ophthalmopathy and Graves' hyperthyroidism. TCRdb re-analysed the multiplex PCR reads in MiXCR, keeping a single row per CDR3 protein. The table has some 1.1 million distinct CDR3 sequences, about two fifths seen once. The sample comprised peripheral blood or thyroid tissue (not recorded which). The source is an adult man with Graves' hyperthyroidism. Both conserved end residues are trimmed from each CDR3.

length	J	V	CDR3
12	TRBJ1-4	TRBV10-2	ASRPTGFNEKLF
13	TRBJ1-1	TRBV2	ASSGDRAFGTEAF
12	TRBJ2-2	TRBV7-9	ASSATRSTGELF
15	TRBJ1-1	TRBV7-3	ASSLNGQGFMNTEAF
11	TRBJ2-3	TRBV7-3	ASRGAETDTQY
11	TRBJ2-7	TRBV12-3/TRBV12-4	ASSLSVTYEQY
12	TRBJ1-2	TRBV7-2	ASSSRTGGRGYT
12	TRBJ1-2	TRBV9	ASSGAGQLYGYT
13	TRBJ1-1	TRBV10-3	AIRDSGFRGTEAF
14	TRBJ2-7	TRBV7-7	ASSLLGTGTSYEQY
14	TRBJ1-5	TRBV7-8	ASSLGGVPSNQPQH
12	TRBJ2-2	TRBV12-3/TRBV12-4	ASSLAPSGGELF
14	TRBJ2-7	TRBV25-1	ASVGGAGVASYEQY
11	TRBJ2-7	TRBV25-1	ASSEAGPGEQY
13	TRBJ1-1	TRBV4-3	ASSQGHPGDTEAF
13	TRBJ1-6	TRBV4-2	ASSELRGGRSPLH
13	TRBJ1-1	TRBV12-3/TRBV12-4	ASSLARWLSTEAF
11	TRBJ1-4	TRBV20-1	SARVGFQSKLF
11	TRBJ1-2	TRBV19	ATRGPPGHGYT
12	TRBJ2-2	TRBV19	ASSPDRGTGELF
14	TRBJ2-6	TRBV20-1	SAIPTGRSGANVLT
12	TRBJ2-7	TRBV5-6	ASSQVGTTYEQY
13	TRBJ1-5	TRBV7-8	ASRGRAGGHQPQH
11	TRBJ2-7	TRBV19	ALRGTGSYEQY
11	TRBJ2-2	TRBV6-6	ASMTGESGELF
15	TRBJ1-6	TRBV7-8	ASSLGEGGSYNSPLH
12	TRBJ1-1	TRBV19	ASGEPHRWTEAF
15	TRBJ2-7	TRBV7-8	ASSLVTSRELFYEQY
16	TRBJ2-5	TRBV2	ASTGLLATGELQETQY
14	TRBJ1-6	TRBV5-6	ASSFTGTSYNSPLH
10	TRBJ2-7	TRBV12-3/TRBV12-4	ASSGPDYEQY